The 27 T cell receptor beta chains below come from one sample, sequenced in a study of control samples from healthy donors and cancer patients (dated by TCRdb to about 2020). Library preparation employed the immunoSEQ multiplex PCR assay. TCRdb's version of the immuneACCESS table is confined to in-frame rearrangements and falls short of the full clone set. An unresolved V gene accounts for under half of the shortfall where checked; the remainder is of unknown origin. The sample table records about 100,000 clones; over 75% of these occur just once. The ten largest clones represent about 18% of the sample. What was sequenced was blood. These receptors originate from a woman aged 45-59 years in good health.

This sequence joins TRBV4-3 and TRBJ2-3, with 12 nucleotides matching TRBD1. This CDR3 contains 17 residues. CDR1 is LGHNA and CDR2 is YSLEER in the germline V gene. V shed 3 bases and J 0 bases; nucleotides not matched to a gene: 4. CDR3 region: CASSQGTGGFSTDTQYF. The CDR3 DNA is TGCGCCAGCAGCCAGGGGACAGGGGGCTTTAGCACAGATACGCAGTATTTT.

This chain connects TRBV19 to TRBJ1-3; no clear D gene. V was trimmed by 1 base and J by 9 bases, leaving 4 bases between them. The CDR3 totals 11 residues. Germline assignment: CDR1 LNHDA and CDR2 SQIVND (reference sequence). CDR3 DNA sequence: TGTGCCAGTAGTATAGGGCGCACCATATATTTT. Protein: CASSIGRTIYF.

The chain joins TRBV5-4 to TRBJ1-2; 10 nucleotides match TRBD1. The CDR3 has 13 residues. The V gene's germline CDR1 is SGHNT and CDR2 YYREEE (reference sequence). V trimming: 5 bases; J trimming: 7 bases; junction bases outside the gene matches: 5. CDR3: CASRPGTGVGYTF. CDR3 coding DNA: TGTGCCAGCAGACCCGGGACAGGGGTTGGCTACACCTTC. The full variable domain, in which reference TRBV5-4 and TRBJ1-2 provide the parts outside the CDR3, is ETGVTQSPTHLIKTRGQQVTLRCSSQSGHNTVSWYQQALGQGPQFIFQYYREEENGRGNFPPRFSGLQFPNYSSELNVNALELDDSALYLCASRPGTGVGYTFGSGTRLTVV.

The J gene is TRBJ2-7, the V gene TRBV5-8; D gene unclear. V was pared by 1 base and J by 7 bases, with 6 bases between. This CDR3 spans 11 amino acids. The germline CDR1 and CDR2 sequences are SGHTS and YDEGEE. The CDR3 spells CASSLIREQYF. The DNA of the CDR3 is TGTGCCAGCAGCTTGATACGAGAGCAGTACTTC.

The CDR3 here is CAREQEYEQYF. Written as DNA, the CDR3 is TGTGCCAGGGAACAGGAGTACGAGCAGTACTTC. The J gene is TRBJ2-7, the V gene TRBV6-5; tentative D call: TRBD1 (5 bases). Trimming left V 9 bases short and J 4 bases short, with 10 bases between. The CDR3 contains 11 residues. CDR1 and CDR2 from the germline V gene are MNHEY and SVGAGI.

This clone was counted ten times or more. This chain links TRBV7-9 with TRBJ1-6; D call uncertain. V was pared by 7 bases and J by 7 bases, with 14 bases between. Germline V gene data show CDR1 as SEHNR and CDR2 as FQNEAQ (reference sequence). This CDR3 comprises 14 residues. The CDR3 region is CASTPGAFNSPLHF. The DNA for the CDR3 is TGTGCCAGCACACCAGGAGCCTTCAATTCACCCCTCCACTTT.

Only one count was recorded for this clone. V and J are TRBV6-5 and TRBJ2-3, with a tentative D call TRBD2 (6 bases). The germline CDR1 and CDR2 sequences are MNHEY and SVGAGI. This CDR3 region has 12 residues. Trimming left V 2 bases short and J 12 bases short, with 12 bases between. In DNA form, the CDR3 reads TGTGCCAGCAGTTACAGTGGCGGGATACAGTATTTT. It specifies CASSYSGGIQYF.

J is TRBJ2-5 and V is TRBV5-4, with 7 nucleotides matching TRBD2. This CDR3 spans 13 amino acids. The junction had 3 bases not matched to a gene; V was cut back by 0 bases and J by 7 bases. CDR1 and CDR2 from the germline V gene are SGHNT and YYREEE (reference sequence). The DNA for the CDR3 is TGTGCCAGCAGCTTGGCCGGCGGGGGGACCCAGTACTTC. As protein: CASSLAGGGTQYF.

The chain recombines TRBV10-3 with TRBJ2-1; TRBD2 agrees at 10 bases. After removal of 5 bases from V and 4 bases from J, the junction contained 2 bases not matched to a gene. Germline assignment: CDR1 ENHRY and CDR2 SYGVKD. The CDR3 totals 14 residues. Here the CDR3 reads CAISRTSGYNEQFF. Written as DNA, the CDR3 is TGTGCCATCAGTAGGACTAGCGGATACAATGAGCAGTTCTTC.

The rearrangement links TRBV6-5 to TRBJ1-1, with D tentatively TRBD1 (6 bases). Germline V gives CDR1 MNHEY, CDR2 SVGAGI. The CDR3 consists of 14 residues. V was cut by 4 bases and J by 4 bases, with 13 bases left in between. The CDR3 DNA reads TGTGCCAGCAGTTCGACGGGGGGGGCCACTGAAGCTTTCTTT. Its translation is CASSSTGGATEAFF.

In this sample, this clone turned up once. The V gene is TRBV6-6, the J gene TRBJ2-5, with 12 bases aligning to TRBD2. Germline V gene sequence: CDR1 MNHNY, CDR2 SVGAGI (reference sequence). The CDR3 extends over 14 amino acids. The trim removed 11 bases at V and 1 base at J, leaving 5 bases unmatched. CDR3 coding DNA: TGTGCCTCTAGACTAGCGGGGGTCCAAGAGACCCAGTACTTC. This codes for CASRLAGVQETQYF.

The rearrangement joins TRBV6-1 to TRBJ1-4; no definite D call. The CDR3 runs to 12 residues. Germline assignment: CDR1 MNHNS and CDR2 SASEGT. Trimming stripped 2 bases from V and 6 bases from J, with 4 bases between. As DNA, the CDR3 is TGTGCCAGCAGTGAAATTGATGAAAAACTGTTTTTT. Translation: CASSEIDEKLFF.

The rearrangement uses TRBV2 and TRBJ1-5; 9 bases line up with TRBD1. J was trimmed by 4 bases and V by 6 bases; bases with no gene match: 7. Germline values: CDR1 SNHLY, CDR2 FYNNEI. The CDR3 is made up of 15 amino acids. The CDR3 loop reads CASSDTGGVNQPQHF. DNA for the CDR3: TGTGCCAGCAGCGATACAGGGGGCGTGAATCAGCCCCAGCATTTT. Full variable domain (rest looked up from reference TRBV2 and TRBJ1-5): EPEVTQTPSHQVTQMGQEVILRCVPISNHLYFYWYRQILGQKVEFLVSFYNNEISEKSEIFDDQFSVERPDGSNFTLKIRSTKLEDSAMYFCASSDTGGVNQPQHFGDGTRLSIL.

V and J are TRBV15 and TRBJ2-3, with 11 bases that match TRBD2. V lost 5 bases and J lost 2; bases outside the gene matches: 15. The CDR3 totals 19 residues. Germline CDR1 is LNHNV and CDR2 is YYDKDF (reference sequence). The CDR3: CATSEVISLAGDPTDTQYF. CDR3 sequence (DNA): TGTGCCACCAGCGAAGTGATATCACTAGCGGGGGACCCCACAGATACGCAGTATTTT. The full variable domain, in which reference TRBV15 and TRBJ2-3 provide the parts outside the CDR3, is DAMVIQNPRYQVTQFGKPVTLSCSQTLNHNVMYWYQQKSSQAPKLLFHYYDKDFNNEADTPDNFQSRRPNTSFCFLDIRSPGLGDTAMYLCATSEVISLAGDPTDTQYFGPGTRLTVL.

V gene TRBV30 combines with J gene TRBJ1-2; TRBD1 aligns across 7 bases. The CDR3 runs 15 residues. Trimming took 1 base from V and 5 from J; bases not matched to a gene: 10. Germline-derived CDR1 and CDR2 are GTSNPN and SVGIG (reference sequence). The CDR3 bases are TGTGCCTGGAGTGGTATCGACAGGGTGTTGTATGGCTACACCTTC. As protein: CAWSGIDRVLYGYTF.

The chain has TRBV13 and TRBJ2-7; unclear D gene. The germline CDR1 and CDR2 sequences are PRHDT and FYEKMQ (reference sequence). V was trimmed by 5 bases and J by 0 bases, leaving 5 bases between them. The CDR3 contains 12 residues. CDR3 coding DNA: TGTGCCAGCAGCAAGTTCTCCTACGAGCAGTACTTC. Translated, it gives CASSKFSYEQYF.

The V gene is TRBV18, the J gene TRBJ2-1; the match to TRBD2 covers 11 bases. V was pared by 4 bases and J by 6 bases, with 14 bases of the junction left unmatched. The CDR3 extends over 18 amino acids. Germline CDR1 is KGHSH and CDR2 is LQKENI. The CDR3, as DNA: TGTGCCAGCTCACGTCTAGCGGGGGGCAGCCCCTCAGCCAATGAGCAGTTCTTC. Translated, it gives CASSRLAGGSPSANEQFF.

This chain joins TRBV5-1 and TRBJ2-4, with D perhaps matching TRBD1 (6 bases). Trimming left V 2 bases short and J 1 base short, with 13 bases between. The CDR3 sequence is 16 residues long. The germline V gene encodes CDR1 SGHRS and CDR2 YFSETQ. This CDR3 reads CASSLFVTGAKNIQYF. In nucleotides, the CDR3 is TGCGCCAGCAGCTTATTTGTTACAGGGGCCAAAAACATTCAGTACTTC.

This clone showed up just a few times. The chain combines TRBV6-5 with TRBJ1-1, with no clear D. Germline V gene data show CDR1 as MNHEY and CDR2 as SVGAGI. V lost 2 bases and J 6 bases, leaving 19 bases between the germline ends. The CDR3 is made up of 16 amino acids. The chain's CDR3 is CASSYQGISDAPEAFF. The CDR3 nucleotides are TGTGCCAGCAGTTACCAAGGAATTTCAGACGCCCCTGAAGCTTTCTTT.

The chain has TRBV6-5 and TRBJ1-2; tentatively, D is TRBD1 (5 bases). The germline gives CDR1 MNHEY, CDR2 SVGAGI. CDR3 length: 15 residues. Trimming removed 6 bases at V and 6 bases at J, with 20 bases between. In DNA form, the CDR3 reads TGTGCCAGCAGGATGACCTCGGGGCGAGGGAATGGCTACACCTTC. Translation: CASRMTSGRGNGYTF.

The chain combines TRBV5-1 with TRBJ2-7, with 9 bases aligning to TRBD1. Germline assignment: CDR1 SGHRS and CDR2 YFSETQ. This CDR3 is built from 13 residues. J lost 3 bases, V lost 7 bases, and 5 bases had no gene match. CDR3 protein: CASSTGGNYEQYF. The DNA of the CDR3 is TGCGCCAGCTCGACAGGGGGAAACTACGAGCAGTACTTC.

This clone was counted a single time. This chain uses TRBV18 with TRBJ2-5; 11 bases align to TRBD1. Losses at the gene ends were 5 bases for V and 1 base for J; bases not matched to a gene: 3. Germline V gives CDR1 KGHSH, CDR2 LQKENI. The CDR3 sequence is 15 residues long. The CDR3 coding sequence is TGTGCCAGCTCAACCGGGACAGGGGGCCAAGAGACCCAGTACTTC. Protein product: CASSTGTGGQETQYF.

This chain joins TRBV7-9 and TRBJ1-1; TRBD1 matches 8 bases. V gave up 3 bases and J gave up 1 base; unmatched junction bases: 10. Germline V lookup: CDR1 SEHNR, CDR2 FQNEAQ (reference sequence). The CDR3 loop spans 17 amino acids. CDR3 protein: CASSLLLGQGRNTEAFF. CDR3 nucleotides: TGTGCCAGCAGCTTGCTCCTCGGACAGGGAAGGAACACTGAAGCTTTCTTT.

V gene TRBV18 combines with J gene TRBJ1-5, with D uncertain. This CDR3 has 16 amino acids. Trimming left V 4 bases short and J 2 bases short, with 15 bases between. CDR1 is KGHSH and CDR2 is LQKENI in the germline V gene. The CDR3, as DNA: TGTGCCAGCTCACTGGCAGTCCCGGTGGGCAATCAGCCCCAGCATTTT. It codes for CASSLAVPVGNQPQHF. Based on the CDR3 plus reference TRBV18 and TRBJ1-5, the full variable domain is NAGVMQNPRHLVRRRGQEARLRCSPMKGHSHVYWYRQLPEEGLKFMVYLQKENIIDESGMPKERFSAEFPKEGPSILRIQQVVRGDSAAYFCASSLAVPVGNQPQHFGDGTRLSIL.

In this sample, this clone turned up once. The J gene is TRBJ2-2, the V gene TRBV4-3; tentatively, D is TRBD2 (5 bases). Germline V gene sequence: CDR1 LGHNA, CDR2 YSLEER. The CDR3 covers 13 residues. V was pared by 5 bases and J by 6 bases, with 10 bases between. Here the CDR3 DNA reads TGCGCCAGCAGCTTAAGAGGGTCCGGGGAGCTGTTTTTT. It yields the protein CASSLRGSGELFF.

This chain connects TRBV5-1 to TRBJ2-1; 8 nucleotides align to TRBD2. CDR1 SGHRS and CDR2 YFSETQ come from the germline V gene. The J segment lost 2 bases and the V segment lost 0 bases, leaving 7 bases of the junction unmatched. The CDR3 is made up of 17 amino acids. The chain's CDR3 is CASSLDGTSGPYNEQFF. Written as DNA, the CDR3 is TGCGCCAGCAGCTTGGACGGGACTAGTGGCCCCTACAATGAGCAGTTCTTC.

This clone appeared once. The same CDR3 is also encoded by other DNA sequences in this sample. The CDR3: CASSLVLNTEAFF. As DNA, the CDR3 is TGCGCCAGCAGCTTGGTGTTGAACACTGAAGCTTTCTTT. The V gene is TRBV5-1, the J gene TRBJ1-1; D uncertain. Between the trimmed V and J ends, which lost 0 bases and 0 bases, there was a span of 3 bases. Germline-derived CDR1 and CDR2 are SGHRS and YFSETQ. The CDR3 is 13 amino acids.